A single sample gave rise to the 27 T cell receptor delta chains below, sequenced in a study of γδ T cells in repeated Plasmodium falciparum infection. TCRdb redid clone calling on the multiplex PCR reads using CATT. The profile shows 50,000 to 55,000 delta-chain clones, 1.5% to 2% of them singletons. Vgamma9/Vdelta2+ and Vdelta2-negative gammadelta T cells were flow-sorted from PBMC for bulk sequencing. Sequenced: gamma-delta T cells from blood. These TCRs come from a pool of human donors (malaria-infected and uninfected, not separated).

This clone was observed at least ten times. The chain combines TRDV3 with TRDJ1; D might be TRDD3 (5 bases). The CDR3 consists of 14 residues. V lost 2 bases and J lost 7, with 20 bases in between. The germline V gene has CDR1 TVYSNPD and CDR2 GDNSRS (reference sequence). The CDR3 here is CAFWRGALGGKLIF. The CDR3 bases are TGTGCCTTTTGGAGGGGGGCTCTAGGTGGTAAACTCATCTTT.

Concerning this clone: This likely traces to a read error, being one base from a far larger clone. Other DNA variants within this sample encode the same CDR3. The V call is TRDV3, the J call TRDJ1; 7 nucleotides match TRDD3. Because TCRdb records no J gene, it was assigned here through a match of the DNA to germline. Germline values: CDR1 TVYSNPD, CDR2 GDNSRS (reference sequence). The CDR3 contains 23 residues. CDR3 DNA sequence: TGTGCCTTTCCCGGGCCCCCTACTGGGGATAGTAGCTACCTTTTTTTGTACACCGACAAACTCATCTTT. The encoded protein is CAFPGPPTGDSSYLFLYTDKLIF.

This clone came up a few times. The protein given by TCRdb reflects a much larger clone and differs at residue 11 from this DNA's translation, likely from a read error; the protein shown is the DNA's translation. This chain joins TRAV38-2/DV8 and TRDJ1, with D perhaps matching TRDD2 or TRDD3 (5 bases each). No J segment appears in TCRdb, so it was assigned here by matching the sequence to germline. The CDR3 spans 20 residues. CDR1 and CDR2 (germline): TSESDYY, QEAYKQQN. Deletions cut 1 base from V and 0 bases from J, with 25 bases between. CDR3 loop: CAYRSFYFPWVYLYTDKLIF. DNA for the CDR3: TGTGCTTATAGGAGCTTCTACTTCCCCTGGGTATACTTGTACACCGATAAACTCATCTTT.

Notes on this clone: Translating this DNA gives a protein that differs at residue 6 from the TCRdb one, which belongs to a much larger clone; a read error is likely, and the protein shown is this translation. The V gene is TRDV1, the J gene TRDJ1; 12 bases fit TRDD3. No J segment appears in TCRdb, so it was assigned here by matching the sequence to germline. The trim removed 4 bases at V and 4 bases at J, leaving 25 bases unmatched. CDR1 and CDR2 from the germline V gene are TSWWSYY and QGS. CDR3 length: 22 amino acids. CDR3 protein: CALGGRPSYGGLLGDTDDKLIF. The CDR3 DNA is TGTGCTCTTGGGGGGAGACCTTCCTACGGGGGCTTACTGGGGGATACTGACGATAAACTCATCTTT.

The J gene was not called, though the V gene is TRDV2; the listed D gene, TRDD3, was not tested against the DNA. The CDR3 runs to 13 residues. CDR1 and CDR2 from the germline V gene are GEAIGNYY and EKD. DNA of the CDR3: TGTGCCTGTGACGTCCTGGGGGACCGTAACCTAATCTTT. This encodes CACDVLGDRNLIF.

Of note for this clone: It is likely a read error: a sequence one base away is far more abundant. Other DNA variants within this sample encode the same CDR3. The J gene is TRDJ2, the V gene TRDV1; 7 bases are shared with TRDD2. No J gene was available from TCRdb, and it was assigned here by a germline match of the DNA. The ends lost 5 bases at V and 6 bases at J; junction bases unmatched: 33. This CDR3 spans 23 amino acids. Germline CDR1 is TSWWSYY and CDR2 is QGS. The DNA for the CDR3 is TGTGCTCTTGGGTTACCCTCCCTTACCTTCCTGCTGGAAAATACCATATGGTCAGCACAACTCTTCTTT. Protein product: CALGLPSLTFLLENTIWSAQLFF.

In its sample, this clone was seen a few times. TCRdb lists the protein of a much larger clone for this DNA, which differs at residue 6, so this is likely a read error; the protein given here is translated from the DNA itself. The V and J genes are TRDV2 and TRDJ1; D is perhaps TRDD3 (6 bases). TCRdb offers no J gene call, so here the DNA was matched to germline to obtain one. Trimming removed 3 bases at V and 1 base at J, with 14 bases between. CDR3 length equals 15 residues. Per germline, CDR1 GEAIGNYY and CDR2 EKD. The CDR3: CACDPQGDTTDKLIF. The CDR3 bases are TGTGCCTGTGACCCTCAGGGGGACACCACCGATAAACTCATCTTT.

Of note for this clone: This DNA's translation differs at residue 5 from TCRdb's protein, which comes from a much larger clone; a read error is likely, and the protein shown is translated from the DNA. J is TRDJ1 and V is TRDV1; 13 positions match TRDD3. No J gene was available from TCRdb, and it was assigned here by a germline match of the DNA. There are 24 residues in the CDR3. J gave up 1 base and V 4 bases, and 27 bases lay outside the gene matches. Per the germline V gene, CDR1 is TSWWSYY and CDR2 is QGS. The CDR3 sequence: CALGVAVGTVKTPYWGIRTDKLIF. The CDR3 DNA sequence: TGTGCTCTTGGGGTAGCGGTAGGAACGGTCAAAACTCCGTACTGGGGGATACGCACCGATAAACTCATCTTT.

Only a few counts were recorded for this clone. This DNA's translation and the protein TCRdb lists, from a much larger clone, do not match at residue 11, likely due to a read error; the protein shown is translated from the DNA. CDR3 loop: CACDTVLTGGHAKKKHSDKLIF. The CDR3 nucleotides are TGTGCCTGTGACACCGTCTTAACTGGGGGACACGCTAAGAAAAAGCATAGCGATAAACTCATCTTT. The V and J genes are TRDV2 and TRDJ1; 9 bases are a match to TRDD3. As TCRdb names no J gene, one was assigned here on the basis of a DNA match to germline. V was clipped by 0 bases and J by 4 bases; unmatched bases: 26. Looked up from germline, CDR1 is GEAIGNYY and CDR2 is EKD. This CDR3 has 22 residues.

This clone was counted a few times. The translation of this DNA and the TCRdb protein of a much larger clone differ at residue 18, probably owing to a read error; the protein shown here is translated from the DNA. The V gene reported is TRAV38-2/DV8; the J gene is uncalled; whether TRDD3, the table's D call, matches the DNA was not checked. This CDR3 contains 20 residues. Germline V CDR1 and CDR2: TSESDYY, QEAYKQQN. The CDR3 loop is CAYRSGTAFRVGDRRDKHIF. DNA of the CDR3: TGTGCTTATAGGAGCGGCACTGCTTTCCGAGTCGGGGATCGCAGGGATAAACACATCTTT.

This clone occurred a few times. It is likely a read error: a sequence one base away is far more abundant. The same CDR3 can be traced to other DNA sequences in this sample. The J gene has no call, while the V gene is TRDV1; the table calls TRDD3, which could not be checked here. The CDR3 covers 21 residues. The germline V gene has CDR1 TSWWSYY and CDR2 QGS. CDR3 sequence reads: CALGELTLKRPLWALTAQLFF. DNA of the CDR3: TGTGCTCTTGGGGAACTGACCTTGAAACGGCCACTCTGGGCTTTGACAGCACAACTCTTCTTC.

This clone turned up a few times. TCRdb pairs this DNA with a much larger clone's protein that differs at residue 15, likely a read error; the protein shown was translated from the DNA. This sequence joins TRDV1 and TRDJ1, with 13 bases lining up with TRDD3. Germline CDR1 TSWWSYY, CDR2 QGS. The V segment lost 1 base and the J segment 4 bases; nucleotides outside the gene matches: 18. This CDR3 contains 21 residues. CDR3 nucleotide sequence: TGTGCTCTTGGGGAACAATCCTACCGAGTACTGGGGGATACGCATATCGATAAACTCATCTTT. Translation: CALGEQSYRVLGDTHIDKLIF.

This clone was counted a few times. Since a far larger clone is one base different, this is likely a read error. Other DNA sequences in this specimen translate into the identical CDR3. The chain joins TRDV3 to TRDJ1; 11 nucleotides match TRDD3. The J gene, left out of TCRdb, was set here by checking the DNA against germline. Looked up from germline, CDR1 is TVYSNPD and CDR2 is GDNSRS (reference sequence). The CDR3 is made up of 21 amino acids. Trimming took 1 base from V and 3 from J; bases not matched to a gene: 25. The CDR3 is CAFIINPRYIGGYAVADKLIF. DNA for the CDR3: TGTGCCTTTATAATCAACCCTCGATACATTGGGGGATACGCTGTAGCCGATAAACTCATCTTT.

There are a few counts of this clone. TCRdb records a much larger clone's protein for this DNA, with a difference at residue 18 that likely arises from a read error; the protein given is the translation of the DNA. The V gene was identified as TRDV2, while no J gene was called; TRDD3 is the table's D call and was not checked against the DNA. In germline, CDR1 is GEAIGNYY, CDR2 EKD. The CDR3 spans 20 residues. For the CDR3, the DNA is TGTGCCTGTGACTTCCGTGCTGGGAGATACTCCCCCTGGGACACCCGACAGGTGTTTTTC. It encodes CACDFRAGRYSPWDTRQVFF.

This clone was seen more than once but under ten times. A far larger clone is one base from this, pointing to a likely read error. Other DNA sequences from this sample encode an identical CDR3 as well. This chain uses TRDV1 with TRDJ1; TRDD3 matches at 13 bases. Assignment of the J gene here rests on matching the DNA to germline, because TCRdb gives none. The germline CDR1 and CDR2 sequences are TSWWSYY and QGS. The CDR3 is 22 residues long. The junction had 21 bases not matched to a gene; V was cut back by 3 bases and J by 2 bases. The CDR3 region has the DNA TGTGCTCTTGGGGAGATTTCCTACTTGTACTGGGGGATACGCTCACCGACCGATAAACTCATCTTT. Translation: CALGEISYLYWGIRSPTDKLIF.

This rearrangement joins TRDV1 to TRDJ1, with D possibly matching TRDD2 (7 bases). In the absence of a J gene in TCRdb, the DNA was matched to germline to assign it here. Trimming took 1 base from V and 4 from J, leaving 31 bases between them. The CDR3 has 21 residues. CDR1 is TSWWSYY, CDR2 QGS, per germline. CDR3 nucleotide sequence: TGTGCTCTTGGGGAACCCTTGGCCTTCCTCAATACTGGGACCGGATACGATAAACTCATCTTT. Translating gives CALGEPLAFLNTGTGYDKLIF.

This chain joins TRDV1 and TRDJ1; 8 bases are a match to TRDD2. No J segment appears in TCRdb, so it was assigned here by matching the sequence to germline. Germline V gives CDR1 TSWWSYY, CDR2 QGS. This CDR3 region has 23 residues. After removal of 3 bases from V and 5 bases from J, the junction contained 32 bases not matched to a gene. CDR3 loop: CALGELSPFLKVGGYAELDKLIF. CDR3 bases: TGTGCTCTTGGGGAGCTCTCTCCCTTCCTAAAGGTTGGGGGGTACGCCGAATTGGATAAACTCATCTTT.

This clone was found a few times. A read error likely explains this, since a far larger clone differs by one base. The same CDR3 can be traced to other DNA sequences in this sample. J is TRDJ1 and V is TRDV1; 11 nucleotides agree with TRDD3. Matching the DNA to germline supplied the J gene, which TCRdb does not give. Germline V gives CDR1 TSWWSYY, CDR2 QGS. CDR3 length: 27 amino acids. Unmatched junction bases numbered 44, after V lost 6 bases and J lost 5 bases. The CDR3 nucleotides are TGTGCTCTTGGACGACGCTTTGCCCTCATAGACTTGCAGTACTGGGGGATATCTTTTAGTCCCCTGGATAAACTCATCTTT. Translating gives CALGRRFALIDLQYWGISFSPLDKLIF.

This clone was seen at least ten times. This probably arose from a read error, given a far larger clone one base away. The same CDR3 can be traced to other DNA sequences in this sample. This sequence joins TRDV2 and TRDJ1; D might be TRDD3 (5 bases). TCRdb offers no J gene call, so here the DNA was matched to germline to obtain one. Trimming removed 0 bases from V and 8 bases from J, with 12 bases in between. CDR1 is GEAIGNYY and CDR2 is EKD in the germline V gene. The CDR3 has 13 residues. CDR3 DNA: TGTGCCTGTGACACCGTAGGGGACCACAAACTCATCTTT. Amino acids: CACDTVGDHKLIF.

This clone occurred many times. The TCRdb protein comes from a much larger clone and disagrees with this DNA's translation at residue 10, likely due to a read error; the protein given here is derived from the DNA. The chain combines TRDV2 with TRDJ1; 9 bases are a match to TRDD3. V lost 0 bases and J lost 0; bases outside the gene matches: 10. The CDR3 length is 18 residues. Germline values: CDR1 GEAIGNYY, CDR2 EKD. The CDR3 DNA sequence: TGTGCCTGTGACACCCTAAGTACTGGGGGACAGTACACCGATAAACTCATCTTT. This codes for CACDTLSTGGQYTDKLIF.

A few counts support this clone. This DNA's translation differs at residue 9 from TCRdb's protein, which comes from a much larger clone; a read error is likely, and the protein shown is translated from the DNA. The V call is TRDV1, the J call TRDJ1; 7 bases line up with TRDD3. The J gene was not available in TCRdb and was assigned here by matching the DNA to germline segments. Germline CDR1 reads TSWWSYY; CDR2 reads QGS. This CDR3 is 20 amino acids long. V lost 5 bases and J lost 2; bases outside the gene matches: 23. In DNA, the CDR3 is TGTGCTCTTGGGAGAAGGGGCTTACAGTGTGGGGGAAAACGTACCGATAAACTCATCTTT. Translated, it gives CALGRRGLQCGGKRTDKLIF.

Concerning this clone: The TCRdb protein comes from a much larger clone and disagrees with this DNA's translation at residue 5, likely due to a read error; the protein given here is derived from the DNA. The DNA for the CDR3 is TGTGCCTTTGGAGAGCTTTACTGGGGGATACGAAAAACCGATAAACTCATCTTT. Translation gives CAFGELYWGIRKTDKLIF. The chain carries TRDV3 and TRDJ1; 13 bases match TRDD3. TCRdb carries no J gene annotation; the J gene was assigned here by matching the DNA with germline. CDR1 is TVYSNPD and CDR2 is GDNSRS in the germline V gene (reference sequence). This CDR3 comprises 18 residues. Trimming cost V 2 bases and J 2 bases; bases outside gene matches: 14.

This clone was recorded many times. The TCRdb record carries a much larger clone's protein, which differs from this DNA's translation at residue 13; a read error is the likely cause, and the protein listed here is the DNA translation. The chain links TRDV1 to TRDJ1; D perhaps matches TRDD3 (6 bases). The germline V gene has CDR1 TSWWSYY and CDR2 QGS. The CDR3 sequence is 20 residues long. The germline V and J ends were trimmed by 0 bases and 0 bases, with 23 bases remaining between them. CDR3 amino acids: CALGELQVRGCPCYTDKLIF. The CDR3 coding sequence is TGTGCTCTTGGGGAACTTCAGGTCCGGGGATGCCCCTGTTACACCGATAAACTCATCTTT.

This clone came up a few times. This is likely an artifact of a read error, given a far larger clone one base away. Different DNA sequences within this sample yield the same CDR3. This sequence joins TRAV38-2/DV8 and TRDJ1, with 12 bases that match TRDD3. Germline matching of the DNA provided the J gene here, since TCRdb leaves it blank. CDR3 length: 26 residues. The J segment lost 3 bases and the V segment lost 6 bases, leaving 39 bases of the junction unmatched. Germline values: CDR1 TSESDYY, CDR2 QEAYKQQN. The CDR3 is CAYTGPPSTQPRTGGYHTTGPDKLIF. The CDR3 nucleotides are TGTGCTTATACGGGGCCGCCCTCCACTCAACCCCGTACTGGGGGATACCATACGACGGGTCCCGATAAACTCATCTTT.

This clone occurred many times. The translation of this DNA and the TCRdb protein of a much larger clone differ at residue 4, probably owing to a read error; the protein shown here is translated from the DNA. The chain joins TRDV2 to TRDJ1, with D unresolved. The J gene, not given by TCRdb, was assigned here from a germline match of the nucleotide sequence. The CDR3 covers 13 residues. The V end was cut by 6 bases, the J end by 3 bases, with 13 bases between. Germline V gene data show CDR1 as GEAIGNYY and CDR2 as EKD. CDR3 DNA sequence: TGTGCCTGTAACGCCCTGTCGTCCGATAAACTCATCTTT. Amino acid sequence: CACNALSSDKLIF.

This clone was counted ten times or more. It is likely a read error: a sequence one base away is far more abundant. The sample has other DNA sequences that encode this CDR3 too. This chain links TRAV38-2/DV8 with TRDJ1, with a possible D match to TRDD3 (6 bases). The J gene comes from matching the DNA to germline here; TCRdb lacks it. Germline V gene data show CDR1 as TSESDYY and CDR2 as QEAYKQQN. The CDR3 covers 19 residues. DNA for the CDR3: TGTGCTTATAGGAGCCAAACCTGGGGACTGCTACCGTACACCGACAAACTCATCTTT. Translation: CAYRSQTWGLLPYTDKLIF.

The sample holds a few counts of this clone. TCRdb's protein for this DNA is that of a much larger clone and differs from the translation at residue 3, likely a read error; the protein shown is the DNA translation. The chain couples TRAV38-2/DV8 to TRDJ1; 12 bases map to TRDD3. TCRdb does not report a J gene; here it was assigned by matching the DNA to germline references. Germline CDR1 is TSESDYY and CDR2 is QEAYKQQN. V dropped 9 bases and J dropped 3; count of bases not matched to a gene: 42. The CDR3 loop spans 26 amino acids. The CDR3 protein is CACTGPPSTQPRTGGYHTTGPDKLIF. CDR3 in DNA: TGTGCTTGTACGGGGCCGCCCTCCACTCAGCCCCGTACTGGGGGATACCATACGACGGGTCCCGATAAACTCATCTTT.